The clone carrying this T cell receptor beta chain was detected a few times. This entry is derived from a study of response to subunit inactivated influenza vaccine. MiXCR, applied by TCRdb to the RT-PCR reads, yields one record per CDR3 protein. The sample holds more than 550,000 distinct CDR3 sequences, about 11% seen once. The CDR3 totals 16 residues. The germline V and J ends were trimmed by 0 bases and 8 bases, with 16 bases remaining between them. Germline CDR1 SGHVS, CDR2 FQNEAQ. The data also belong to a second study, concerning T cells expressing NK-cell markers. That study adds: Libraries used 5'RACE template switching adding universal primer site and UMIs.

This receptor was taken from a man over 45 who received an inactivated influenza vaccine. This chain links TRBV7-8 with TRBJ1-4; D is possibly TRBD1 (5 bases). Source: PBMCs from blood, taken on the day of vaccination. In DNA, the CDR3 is TGTGCCAGCAGCTTAGCCGTACGGGGGGTAGGCGAAAAACTGTTTTTT. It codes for CASSLAVRGVGEKLFF.